This TCR beta chain is from a study of T cells after yellow fever vaccination. Study-wide context: Low-cell-number fractions underwent preparation using SMART-Seq v4 Ultra Low Input. Whole-study findings and limits: Subsequent to the booster, the majority of primary-vaccination clones reappeared (96% CD4, 70% to 90% CD8). Only a minor proportion of clonotypes was detected across both CD4 and CD8 compartments.

CDR3 length: 14 residues. Trimming removed 7 bases from V and 7 bases from J; junction bases left unmatched: 8. TCR cDNA, made by 5'RACE template switching, carried an added universal primer site and UMIs. MiXCR, applied by TCRdb to the 5' RACE reads, yields one record per CDR3 protein. The sample includes a few hundred thousand distinct CDR3 sequences, over 4% of them seen just once. Of note for this clonotype: No antigen is known for it.

The source material was PBMCs, sampled 5 days after the yellow fever booster vaccination. This TCR was recovered from a man younger than 35 who received the YFV17D yellow fever vaccine. This sequence joins TRBV12-3 or TRBV12-4 and TRBJ2-2; TRBD1 agrees at 8 bases. Here the CDR3 reads CASTLTGEGGELFF. The CDR3 nucleotides are TGTGCCAGCACCCTGACAGGGGAAGGCGGGGAGCTGTTTTTT.